This T cell receptor beta chain derives from a study of control samples from healthy donors and cancer patients. The CDR3 sequence is 16 residues long. Germline V gene sequence: CDR1 SGHVS, CDR2 FNYEAQ. Trimming removed 5 bases from V and 6 bases from J; junction bases left unmatched: 14. Libraries were prepared by immunoSEQ multiplex PCR; TCRdb keeps only in-frame clonotypes and omits some of them. The sample has some 150,000 clones; 93% are singletons. The clonotype was recovered from a man in his fifties in good health. The specimen was blood. This chain links TRBV7-6 with TRBJ2-7, with 9 bases that match TRBD1. The CDR3 bases are TGTGCCAGCAGCCGGGGACAGGGACAGGAGCTTTTCGAGCAGTACTTC. Translation: CASSRGQGQELFEQYF. The full variable domain, in which reference TRBV7-6 and TRBJ2-7 provide the parts outside the CDR3, is GAGVSQSPRYKVTKRGQDVALRCDPISGHVSLYWYRQALGQGPEFLTYFNYEAQQDKSGLPNDRFSAERPEGSISTLTIQRTEQRDSAMYRCASSRGQGQELFEQYFGPGTRLTVT.